Reported below is one T cell receptor beta chain. Its target is unknown. This sample was taken from a study of response to subunit inactivated influenza vaccine. Study-level results: The authors offered the suggestion that each seasonal influenza vaccination recruits few new T cells.

One entry per CDR3 protein, called by TCRdb with MiXCR from the RT-PCR reads. Seen here are hundreds of thousands of distinct CDR3 sequences, more than 15% observed once, and the top ten hold under 14%. The length of the CDR3 is 15 residues. From germline, CDR1 is DFQATT and CDR2 SNEGSKA (reference sequence). The ends lost 1 base at V and 4 bases at J; junction bases unmatched: 7. The chain recombines TRBV20-1 with TRBJ2-7, with 10 bases identical to TRBD1. The sequencing here drew on PBMCs from blood, taken 11 to 12 days after vaccination. The source of this sequence is a man between 50 and 59 years old who received an inactivated influenza vaccine. The CDR3 reads CSARAPTGGGYEQYF. The CDR3 bases are TGCAGTGCTAGAGCCCCGACAGGGGGCGGATACGAGCAGTACTTC.